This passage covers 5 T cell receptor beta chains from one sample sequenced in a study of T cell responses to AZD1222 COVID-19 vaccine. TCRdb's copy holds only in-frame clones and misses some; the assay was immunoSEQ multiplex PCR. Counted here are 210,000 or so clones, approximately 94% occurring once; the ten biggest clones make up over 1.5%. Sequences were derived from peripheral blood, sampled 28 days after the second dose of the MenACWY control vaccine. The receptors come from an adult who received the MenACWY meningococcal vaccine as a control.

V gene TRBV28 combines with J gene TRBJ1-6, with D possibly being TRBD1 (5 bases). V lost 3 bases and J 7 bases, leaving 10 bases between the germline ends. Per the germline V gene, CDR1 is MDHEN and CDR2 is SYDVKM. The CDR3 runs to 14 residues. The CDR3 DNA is TGTGCCAGCAGTTTCGGCGGGGACAATTCACCCCTCCACTTT. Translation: CASSFGGDNSPLHF.

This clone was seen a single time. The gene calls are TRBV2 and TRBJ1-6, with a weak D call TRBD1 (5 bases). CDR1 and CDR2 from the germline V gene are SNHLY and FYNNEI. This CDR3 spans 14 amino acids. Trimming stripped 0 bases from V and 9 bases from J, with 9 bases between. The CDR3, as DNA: TGTGCCAGCAGTGAAGCTGGGGGGTTTTCACCCCTCCACTTT. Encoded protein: CASSEAGGFSPLHF.

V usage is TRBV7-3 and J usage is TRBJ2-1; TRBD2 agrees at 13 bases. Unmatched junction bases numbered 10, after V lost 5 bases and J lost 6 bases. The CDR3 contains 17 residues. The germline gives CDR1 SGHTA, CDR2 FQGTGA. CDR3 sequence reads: CASSPRLAGGYSNEQFF. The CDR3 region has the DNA TGTGCCAGCAGCCCGAGACTAGCGGGAGGATACTCCAATGAGCAGTTCTTC.

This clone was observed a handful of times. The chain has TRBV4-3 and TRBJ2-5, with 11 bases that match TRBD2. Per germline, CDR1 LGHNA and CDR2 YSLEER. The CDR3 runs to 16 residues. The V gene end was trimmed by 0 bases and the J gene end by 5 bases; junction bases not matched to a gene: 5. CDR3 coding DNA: TGCGCCAGCAGCCAAGATGGTAGCGGGGGGGCGGAGACCCAGTACTTC. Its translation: CASSQDGSGGAETQYF.

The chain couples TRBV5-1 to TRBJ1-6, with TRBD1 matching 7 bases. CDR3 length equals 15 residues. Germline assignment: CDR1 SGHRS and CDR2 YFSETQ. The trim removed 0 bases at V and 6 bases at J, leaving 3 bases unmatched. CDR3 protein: CASSLEDRSNSPLHF. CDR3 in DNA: TGCGCCAGCAGCTTGGAGGACAGGAGTAATTCACCCCTCCACTTT. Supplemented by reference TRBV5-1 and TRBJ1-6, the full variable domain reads KAGVTQTPRYLIKTRGQQVTLSCSPISGHRSVSWYQQTPGQGLQFLFEYFSETQRNKGNFPGRFSGRQFSNSRSEMNVSTLELGDSALYLCASSLEDRSNSPLHFGNGTRLTVT.